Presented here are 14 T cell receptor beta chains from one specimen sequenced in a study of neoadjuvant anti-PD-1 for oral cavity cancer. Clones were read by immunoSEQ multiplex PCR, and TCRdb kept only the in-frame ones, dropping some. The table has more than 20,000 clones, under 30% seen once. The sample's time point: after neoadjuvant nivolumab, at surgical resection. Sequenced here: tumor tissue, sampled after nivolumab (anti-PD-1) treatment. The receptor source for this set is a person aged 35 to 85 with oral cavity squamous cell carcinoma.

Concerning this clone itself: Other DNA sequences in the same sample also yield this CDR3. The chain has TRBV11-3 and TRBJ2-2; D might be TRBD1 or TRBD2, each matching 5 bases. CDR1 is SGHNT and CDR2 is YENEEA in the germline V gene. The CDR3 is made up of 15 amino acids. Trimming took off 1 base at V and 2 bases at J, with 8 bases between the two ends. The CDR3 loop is CASSLGDGNTGELFF. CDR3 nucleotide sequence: TGTGCCAGCAGCTTAGGGGACGGTAACACCGGGGAGCTGTTTTTT.

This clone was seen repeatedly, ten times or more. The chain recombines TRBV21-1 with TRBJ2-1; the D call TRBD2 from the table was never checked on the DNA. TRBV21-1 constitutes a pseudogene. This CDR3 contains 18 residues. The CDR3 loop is CASSKGLAGEGPYNEQFF. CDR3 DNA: TGTGCCAGCAGCAAAGGACTAGCGGGAGAAGGCCCCTACAATGAGCAGTTCTTC.

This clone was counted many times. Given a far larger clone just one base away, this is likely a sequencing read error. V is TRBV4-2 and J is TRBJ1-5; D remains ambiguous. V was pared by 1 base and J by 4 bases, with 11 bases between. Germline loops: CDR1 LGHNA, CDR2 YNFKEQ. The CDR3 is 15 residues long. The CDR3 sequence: CASSQARGINQPQHF. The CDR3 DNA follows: TGTGCCAGCAGCCAAGCTCGGGGAATTAATCAGCCCCAGCATTTT.

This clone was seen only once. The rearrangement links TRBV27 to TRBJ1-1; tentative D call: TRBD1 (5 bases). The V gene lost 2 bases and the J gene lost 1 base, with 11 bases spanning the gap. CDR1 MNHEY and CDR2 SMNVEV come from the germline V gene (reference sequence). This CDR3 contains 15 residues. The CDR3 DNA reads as TGTGCCAGCAGTTTACTACAGGCAACGAACACTGAAGCTTTCTTT. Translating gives CASSLLQATNTEAFF.

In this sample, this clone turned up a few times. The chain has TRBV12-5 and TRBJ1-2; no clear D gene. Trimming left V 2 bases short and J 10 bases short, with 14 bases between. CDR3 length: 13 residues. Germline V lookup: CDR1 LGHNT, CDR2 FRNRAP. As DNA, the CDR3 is TGTGCTAGTGGTTTGCTCGCGGACGGTTACTACACCTTC. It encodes CASGLLADGYYTF.

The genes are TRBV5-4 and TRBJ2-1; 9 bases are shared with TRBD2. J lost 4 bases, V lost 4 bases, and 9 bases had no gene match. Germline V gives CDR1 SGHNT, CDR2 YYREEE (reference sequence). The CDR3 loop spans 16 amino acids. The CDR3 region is CASSALAGGIYNEQFF. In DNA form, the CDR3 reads TGTGCCAGCAGCGCCCTGGCGGGGGGGATTTACAATGAGCAGTTCTTC.

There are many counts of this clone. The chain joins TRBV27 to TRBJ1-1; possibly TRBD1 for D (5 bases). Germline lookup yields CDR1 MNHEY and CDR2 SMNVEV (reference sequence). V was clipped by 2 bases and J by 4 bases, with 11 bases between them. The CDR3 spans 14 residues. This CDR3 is CASSLRRGPTEAFF. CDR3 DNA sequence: TGTGCCAGCAGTTTACGCCGGGGACCCACTGAAGCTTTCTTT.

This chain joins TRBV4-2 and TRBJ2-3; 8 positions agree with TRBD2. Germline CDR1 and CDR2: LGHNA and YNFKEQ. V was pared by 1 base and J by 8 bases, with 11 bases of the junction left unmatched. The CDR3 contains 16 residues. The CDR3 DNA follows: TGTGCCAGCAGCCAAGTACAGGGCGGGGGGTCGGGTACGCAGTATTTT. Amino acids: CASSQVQGGGSGTQYF.

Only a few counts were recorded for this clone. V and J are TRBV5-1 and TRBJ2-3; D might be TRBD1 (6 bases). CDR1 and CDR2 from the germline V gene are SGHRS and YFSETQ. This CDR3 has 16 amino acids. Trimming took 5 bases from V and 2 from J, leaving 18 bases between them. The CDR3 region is CASSPYIDRFTDTQYF. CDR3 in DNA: TGCGCCAGCAGTCCCTACATAGACAGGTTCACAGATACGCAGTATTTT.

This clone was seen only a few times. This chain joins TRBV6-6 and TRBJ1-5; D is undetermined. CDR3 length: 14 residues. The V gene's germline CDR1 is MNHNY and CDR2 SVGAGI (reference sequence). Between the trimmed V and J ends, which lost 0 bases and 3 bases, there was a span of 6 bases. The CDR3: CASSYSSTNQPQHF. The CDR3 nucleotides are TGTGCCAGCAGTTACTCGAGTACCAATCAGCCCCAGCATTTT.

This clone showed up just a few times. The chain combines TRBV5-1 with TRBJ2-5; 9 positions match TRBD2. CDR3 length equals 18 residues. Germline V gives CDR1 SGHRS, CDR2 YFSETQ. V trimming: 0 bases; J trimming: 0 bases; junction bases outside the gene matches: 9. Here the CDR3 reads CASSLEWVSGRHQETQYF. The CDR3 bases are TGCGCCAGCAGCTTGGAATGGGTTAGCGGGAGACACCAAGAGACCCAGTACTTC.

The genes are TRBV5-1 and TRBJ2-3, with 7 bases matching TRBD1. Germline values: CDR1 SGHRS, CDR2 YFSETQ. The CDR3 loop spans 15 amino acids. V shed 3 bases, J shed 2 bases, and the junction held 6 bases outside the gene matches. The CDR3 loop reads CASSSGQTSTDTQYF. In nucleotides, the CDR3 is TGCGCCAGCAGCTCGGGACAGACCTCCACAGATACGCAGTATTTT.

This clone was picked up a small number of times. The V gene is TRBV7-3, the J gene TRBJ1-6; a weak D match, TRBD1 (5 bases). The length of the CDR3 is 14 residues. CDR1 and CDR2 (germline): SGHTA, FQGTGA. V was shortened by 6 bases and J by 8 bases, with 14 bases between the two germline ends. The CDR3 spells CASSLDSSYSPLHF. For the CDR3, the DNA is TGTGCCAGCAGTCTTGACAGCTCCTATTCACCCCTCCACTTT.

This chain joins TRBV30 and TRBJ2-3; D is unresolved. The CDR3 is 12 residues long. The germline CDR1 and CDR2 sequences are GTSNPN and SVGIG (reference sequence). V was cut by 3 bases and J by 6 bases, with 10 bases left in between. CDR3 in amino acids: CAWSPIGDTQYF. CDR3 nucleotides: TGTGCCTGGAGCCCCATTGGCGATACGCAGTATTTT.